This T cell receptor beta chain stems from a study of T cell responses to AZD1222 COVID-19 vaccine. A word on this clone: Distinct nucleotide sequences in the sample also encode this CDR3.

The CDR3 contains 14 residues. Germline CDR1 is MNHNY and CDR2 is SVGAGI (reference sequence). Trimming took 5 bases from V and 6 from J; bases not matched to a gene: 3. Sequencing used immunoSEQ multiplex PCR; TCRdb keeps in-frame clones, though not all of them. Seen here are 150,000 to 250,000 clones, approximately 93% observed once, and the top ten hold roughly 1%. The chain recombines TRBV6-6 with TRBJ1-5; 11 bases line up with TRBD1. This receptor was identified in an adult who received the AZD1222 COVID-19 vaccine. The sequencing used peripheral blood, collected 28 days after the second AZD1222 dose. The DNA of the CDR3 is TGTGCCAGCAGTGGACAGGGGGCAGGTCAGCCCCAGCATTTT. It yields the protein CASSGQGAGQPQHF.